This T cell receptor beta chain was recorded in a study of blood T cell repertoires in COVID-19. Per the authors' pipeline: Using reference gene primer amplification, nucleated cell counts were estimated. Clones were sequenced by immunoSEQ multiplex PCR, and TCRdb holds only the in-frame ones, with some missing. Clone size and V and J calls were adopted from that table, with D and trimming inferred from the DNA. The sample shows 90,000 to 120,000 clones, less than 75% of them seen only once. The CDR3 is 15 amino acids. From germline, CDR1 is LNHNV and CDR2 YYDKDF (reference sequence). Trimming stripped 1 base from V and 7 bases from J, with 13 bases between.

The clonotype was recovered from a woman between 35 and 50 years old with acute or convalescent COVID-19. The J gene is TRBJ2-2, the V gene TRBV15, with a tentative D call TRBD2 (6 bases). Sequencing was done on a sample of peripheral blood. CDR3 residues: CATSRGRGRGGELFF. CDR3 DNA: TGTGCCACCAGCAGAGGGCGGGGCCGGGGCGGGGAGCTGTTTTTT.